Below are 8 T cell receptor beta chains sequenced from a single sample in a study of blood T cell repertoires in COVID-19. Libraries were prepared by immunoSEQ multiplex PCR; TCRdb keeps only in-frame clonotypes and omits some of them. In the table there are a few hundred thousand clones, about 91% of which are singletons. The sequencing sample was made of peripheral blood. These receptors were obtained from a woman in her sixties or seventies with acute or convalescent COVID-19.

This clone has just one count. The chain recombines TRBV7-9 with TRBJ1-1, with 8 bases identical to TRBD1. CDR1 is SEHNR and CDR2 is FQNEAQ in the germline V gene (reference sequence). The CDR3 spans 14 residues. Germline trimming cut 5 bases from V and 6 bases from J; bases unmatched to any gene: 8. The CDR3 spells CASSIGDRYSEAFF. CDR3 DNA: TGTGCCAGCAGCATCGGGGACAGGTACTCTGAAGCTTTCTTT. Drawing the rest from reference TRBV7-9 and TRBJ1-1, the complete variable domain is DTGVSQNPRHKITKRGQNVTFRCDPISEHNRLYWYRQTLGQGPEFLTYFQNEAQLEKSRLLSDRFSAERPKGSFSTLEIQRTEQGDSAMYLCASSIGDRYSEAFFGQGTRLTVV.

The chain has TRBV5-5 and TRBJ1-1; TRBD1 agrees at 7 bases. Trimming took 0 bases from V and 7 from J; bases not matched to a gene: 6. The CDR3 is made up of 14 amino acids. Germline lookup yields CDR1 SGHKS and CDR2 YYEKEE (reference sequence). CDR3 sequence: CASSLDRGLGEAFF. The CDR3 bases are TGTGCCAGCAGCTTGGATAGGGGGCTTGGTGAAGCTTTCTTT.

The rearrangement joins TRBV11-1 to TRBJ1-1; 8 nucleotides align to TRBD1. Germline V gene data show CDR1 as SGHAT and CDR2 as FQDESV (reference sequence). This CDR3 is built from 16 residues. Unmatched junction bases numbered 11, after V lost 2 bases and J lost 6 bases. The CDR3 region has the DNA TGTGCCAGCAGCTTATGGGGCGGGACAGGCGGTGCTGAAGCTTTCTTT. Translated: CASSLWGGTGGAEAFF.

CDR3 residues: CSVREDYTEAFF. As DNA, the CDR3 is TGCAGCGTTCGGGAGGATTACACTGAAGCTTTCTTT. This chain uses TRBV29-1 with TRBJ1-1; no clear D gene. The V and J ends lost 5 bases and 3 bases respectively, with 10 bases between them. The CDR3 consists of 12 residues. Germline values: CDR1 SQVTM, CDR2 ANQGSEA.

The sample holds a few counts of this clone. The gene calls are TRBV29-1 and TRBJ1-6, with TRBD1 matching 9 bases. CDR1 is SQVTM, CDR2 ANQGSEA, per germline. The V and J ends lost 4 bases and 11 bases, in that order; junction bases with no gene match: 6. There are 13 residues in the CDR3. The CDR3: CSVAQGAGTPLHF. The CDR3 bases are TGCAGCGTTGCACAGGGGGCAGGGACACCCCTCCACTTT.

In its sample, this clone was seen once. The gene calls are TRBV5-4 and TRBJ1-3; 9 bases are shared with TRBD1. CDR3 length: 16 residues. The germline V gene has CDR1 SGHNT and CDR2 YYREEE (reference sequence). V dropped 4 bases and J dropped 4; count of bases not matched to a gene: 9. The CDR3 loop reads CASSPAQGASGNTIYF. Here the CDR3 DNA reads TGTGCCAGCAGCCCCGCACAGGGGGCCAGCGGAAACACCATATATTTT.

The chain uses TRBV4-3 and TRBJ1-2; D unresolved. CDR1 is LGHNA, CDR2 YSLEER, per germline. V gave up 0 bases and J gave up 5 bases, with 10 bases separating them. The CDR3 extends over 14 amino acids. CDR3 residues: CASSQDLTEYGYTF. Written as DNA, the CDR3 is TGCGCCAGCAGCCAAGATTTAACAGAGTATGGCTACACCTTC.

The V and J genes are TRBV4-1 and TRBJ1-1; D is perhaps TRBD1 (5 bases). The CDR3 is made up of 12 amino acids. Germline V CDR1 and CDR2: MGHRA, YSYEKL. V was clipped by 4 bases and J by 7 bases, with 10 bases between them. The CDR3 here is CASSPGQLEAFF. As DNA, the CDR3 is TGCGCCAGCAGCCCCGGACAACTTGAAGCTTTCTTT.